This T cell receptor (beta chain) came from a study of CD8+CD57+ T cells in acquired aplastic anemia. At the level of the study: Sorted CD4+ and CD8+ cells gave a mean 3.2 ug DNA, range roughly 0.2 to 27.4 ug.

General study results and limits: CD8+ Simpson's diversity in patients was not significantly different from that in controls. A set of approximately 30 CD8+ CDR3 sequences was shared between patients and controls, and these sequences appeared highly expressed in patients.

The template used for profiling TCR beta VDJ and CDR3 was genomic DNA. TCRdb fed the reads into MiXCR, producing one record per CDR3 protein. This sample has under 200,000 distinct CDR3 sequences; 71% occur once, and the top ten carry 45% to 60%. CD8+CD57+ cell expansion had been shown by flow cytometry in patients chosen for sequencing. Among the patients, none had received any therapy at the time of blood sampling. After removal of 6 bases from V and 0 bases from J, the junction contained 5 bases not matched to a gene. This CDR3 spans 16 amino acids. CDR1 and CDR2 (germline): ENHRY, SYGVKD. As regards this clonotype: Antigen specificity is unknown.

The chain is built from TRBV10-3 and TRBJ2-7; 13 bases align to TRBD2. This sequence was found in a human donor with aplastic anemia. The sample was sorted CD4+, CD8+, or CD8+CD57+ T cells (not recorded which) from PBMCs. Here the CDR3 reads CAIRGTSGEASYEQYF. DNA for the CDR3: TGTGCCATCAGAGGGACTAGCGGGGAGGCCTCCTACGAGCAGTACTTC.